This T cell receptor beta chain was sequenced for a study of CD8 T cells in ankylosing spondylitis. General study points: What appeared characteristic of ankylosing spondylitis blood was a TCR beta motif of about eight highly homologous variants. The clones that were linked to disease were reported to be significantly enriched in matched synovial fluid samples from ankylosing spondylitis patients.

The CDR3 totals 16 residues. The V gene's germline CDR1 is MDHEN and CDR2 SYDVKM. The trim removed 6 bases at V and 2 bases at J, leaving 11 bases unmatched. The sample holds many counts of this clonotype. Antigen specificity is unknown. As the method for making TCR beta libraries, quantitative 5'-RACE with molecular barcodes was used. Via MiXCR, TCRdb re-called the 5' RACE reads, giving one row per CDR3 protein. In the table there are some 220,000 distinct CDR3 sequences, 6% to 8.5% of which are singletons. J is TRBJ2-3 and V is TRBV28, with 7 positions matching TRBD2. The sequence was obtained from a male donor with ankylosing spondylitis. The sample was blood, either unsorted or a sorted T cell fraction (not recorded which). The CDR3 protein is CASSSLSGTYTDTQYF. The CDR3 DNA is TGTGCCAGCAGCTCACTAAGCGGGACCTACACAGATACGCAGTATTTT.